The TCR beta chain under discussion was sequenced for a study of T-cell reconstitution after alpha-beta-depleted transplantation in children. Unique molecular identifiers were built into the TCRbeta library. Each CDR3 protein gets one entry after TCRdb re-called the PCR reads with MiXCR. The repertoire holds hundreds of thousands of distinct CDR3 sequences, with 32% as singletons. The length of the CDR3 is 12 residues. Between the trimmed V and J ends, which lost 6 bases and 4 bases, there was a span of 6 bases. This sequence was found in a human donor who donated a stem cell graft to a child with aplastic anemia. The specimen was PBMCs from the stem cell graft donor, collected from the stem cell graft. J is TRBJ2-2 and V is TRBV12-3 or TRBV12-4; D unclear. CDR3 loop: CASRQPTGELFF. Here the CDR3 DNA reads TGTGCCAGCAGGCAGCCCACCGGGGAGCTGTTTTTT.